The sequence of this T cell receptor (beta chain) was determined in a study of monozygotic twins with inflammatory bowel disease. TCRdb re-called the 5' RACE reads, yielding one record per CDR3 amino acid sequence without DNA. The sample table sets out 300,000 to 400,000 distinct CDR3 sequences. The CDR3 totals 17 residues. Germline V gives CDR1 DFQATT, CDR2 SNEGSKA (reference sequence). Specimen: blood. This chain connects TRBV20-1 to TRBJ2-5; TCRdb designates TRBD2, a call that cannot be tested without DNA. This receptor was obtained from a human donor with ulcerative colitis or Crohn's disease, or a healthy co-twin of an affected twin (not recorded which). This CDR3 is CSAAKLTSGGTQETQYF.